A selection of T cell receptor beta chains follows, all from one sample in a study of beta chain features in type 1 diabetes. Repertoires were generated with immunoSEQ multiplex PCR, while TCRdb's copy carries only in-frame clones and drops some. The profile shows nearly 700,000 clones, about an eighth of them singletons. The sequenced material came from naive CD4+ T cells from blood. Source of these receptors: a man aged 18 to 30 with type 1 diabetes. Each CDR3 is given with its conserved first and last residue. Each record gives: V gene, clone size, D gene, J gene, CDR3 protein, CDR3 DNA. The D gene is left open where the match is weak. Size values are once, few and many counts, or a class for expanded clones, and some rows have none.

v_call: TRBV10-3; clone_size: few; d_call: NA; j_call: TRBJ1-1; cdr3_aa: CAISPWSPNTEAFF; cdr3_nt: TGTGCCATCAGCCCCTGGTCCCCGAACACTGAAGCTTTCTTT
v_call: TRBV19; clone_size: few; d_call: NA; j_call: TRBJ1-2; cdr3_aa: CASSIGDTNNYGYTF; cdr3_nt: TGTGCCAGTAGTATCGGGGACACCAATAACTATGGCTACACCTTC
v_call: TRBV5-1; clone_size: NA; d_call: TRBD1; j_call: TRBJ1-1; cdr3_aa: CASSGDRGLNTEAFF; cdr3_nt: TGCGCCAGCAGCGGAGACAGGGGCTTGAACACTGAAGCTTTCTTT
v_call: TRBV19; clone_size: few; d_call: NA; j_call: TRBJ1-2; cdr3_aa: CASSISGKPEYGYTF; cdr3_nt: TGTGCCAGTAGTATATCTGGGAAGCCCGAATATGGCTACACCTTC
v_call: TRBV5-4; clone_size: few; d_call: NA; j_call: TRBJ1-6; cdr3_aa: CASSLAGLGAAGSPLHF; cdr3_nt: TGTGCCAGCAGCTTGGCCGGACTAGGGGCCGCCGGTTCACCCCTCCACTTT
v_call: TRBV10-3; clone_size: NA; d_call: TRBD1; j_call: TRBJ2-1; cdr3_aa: CAISESGTGDSYNEQFF; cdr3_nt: TGTGCCATCAGTGAGTCCGGGACAGGGGACTCCTACAATGAGCAGTTCTTC
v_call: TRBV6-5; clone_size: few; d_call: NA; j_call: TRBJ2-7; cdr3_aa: CASSYSYATYEQYF; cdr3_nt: TGTGCCAGCAGTTACTCGTACGCGACCTACGAGCAGTACTTC
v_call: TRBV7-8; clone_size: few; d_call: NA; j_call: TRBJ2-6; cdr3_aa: CASSGSGANVLTF; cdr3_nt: TGTGCCAGCAGCGGCTCGGGGGCCAACGTCCTGACTTTC
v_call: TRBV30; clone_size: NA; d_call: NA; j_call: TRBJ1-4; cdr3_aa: CAWRRGSTNEKLFF; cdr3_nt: TGTGCCTGGAGACGGGGTTCAACTAATGAAAAACTGTTTTTT
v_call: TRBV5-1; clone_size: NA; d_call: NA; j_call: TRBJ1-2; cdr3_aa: CASSLTDSYGYTF; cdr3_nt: TGCGCCAGCAGCTTGACCGACTCCTATGGCTACACCTTC
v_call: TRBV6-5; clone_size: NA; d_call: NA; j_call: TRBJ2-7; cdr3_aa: CASIGPQREQYF; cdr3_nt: TGTGCCAGCATAGGGCCCCAGCGTGAGCAGTACTTC
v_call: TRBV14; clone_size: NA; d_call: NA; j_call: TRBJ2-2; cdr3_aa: CASSQAQSGELFF; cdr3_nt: TGTGCCAGCAGCCAAGCTCAATCCGGGGAGCTGTTTTTT
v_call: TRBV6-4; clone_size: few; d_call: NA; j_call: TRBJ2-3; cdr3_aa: CASTSDGGTQYF; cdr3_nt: TGTGCCAGCACCTCTGATGGGGGTACGCAGTATTTT